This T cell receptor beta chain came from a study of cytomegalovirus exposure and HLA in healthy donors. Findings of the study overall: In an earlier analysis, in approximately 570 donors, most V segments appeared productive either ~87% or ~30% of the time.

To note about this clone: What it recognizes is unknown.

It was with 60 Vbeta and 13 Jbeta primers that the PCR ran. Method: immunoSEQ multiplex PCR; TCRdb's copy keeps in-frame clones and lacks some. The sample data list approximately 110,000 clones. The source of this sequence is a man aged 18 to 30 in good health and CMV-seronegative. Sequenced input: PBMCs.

The CDR3 bases are TGTGCCAGCAGCCCCTTTCGACAGGGGTACGGCAAAAACATTCAGTACTTC. It translates to CASSPFRQGYGKNIQYF. The rearrangement links TRBV5-6 to TRBJ2-4; 8 bases line up with TRBD1. CDR3 length equals 17 residues. CDR1 and CDR2 (germline): SGHDT, YYEEEE. Losses at the gene ends were 4 bases for V and 3 bases for J; bases not matched to a gene: 12.